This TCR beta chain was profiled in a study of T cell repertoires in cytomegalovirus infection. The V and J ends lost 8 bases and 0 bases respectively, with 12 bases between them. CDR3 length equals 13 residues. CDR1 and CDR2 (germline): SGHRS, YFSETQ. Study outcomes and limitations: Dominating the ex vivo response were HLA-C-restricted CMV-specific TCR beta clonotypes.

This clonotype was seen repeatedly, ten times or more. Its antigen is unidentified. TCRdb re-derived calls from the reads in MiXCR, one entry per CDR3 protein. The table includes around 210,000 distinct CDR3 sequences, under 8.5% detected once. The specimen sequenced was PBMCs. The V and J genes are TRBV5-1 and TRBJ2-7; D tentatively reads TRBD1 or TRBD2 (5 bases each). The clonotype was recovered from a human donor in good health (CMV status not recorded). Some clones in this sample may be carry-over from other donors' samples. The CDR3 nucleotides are TGCGCCAGTGGGACGGTTAACTCCTACGAGCAGTACTTC. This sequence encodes CASGTVNSYEQYF.